These 26 T cell receptor beta chains share one sample of origin, sequenced in a study of blood T cell repertoires in COVID-19. Libraries were prepared by immunoSEQ multiplex PCR; TCRdb keeps only in-frame clonotypes and omits some of them. The sample lists some 130,000 clones, approximately 90% occurring once. Specimen: peripheral blood. The receptors stem from a man in his fifties with active or convalescent COVID-19.

The rearrangement uses TRBV7-4 and TRBJ1-1; a possible D gene is TRBD1 (6 bases). CDR3 length equals 14 residues. CDR1 and CDR2 from the germline V gene are SGHVT and SQSDAQ. Trimming stripped 3 bases from V and 2 bases from J, with 10 bases between. Here the CDR3 DNA reads TGTGCCAGCAGCTTTCGGACAGAAAACACTGAAGCTTTCTTT. It codes for CASSFRTENTEAFF.

The chain links TRBV19 to TRBJ1-5; D is possibly TRBD1 (6 bases). V lost 0 bases and J lost 5, with 14 bases in between. In germline, CDR1 is LNHDA, CDR2 SQIVND (reference sequence). This CDR3 comprises 16 residues. This CDR3 reads CASSIDTGGGYQPQHF. In DNA form, the CDR3 reads TGTGCCAGTAGTATAGATACGGGAGGGGGTTATCAGCCCCAGCATTTT.

The rearrangement links TRBV27 to TRBJ1-6, with 8 bases aligning to TRBD1. The V and J ends lost 7 bases and 7 bases, in that order; junction bases with no gene match: 9. The CDR3 totals 15 residues. Germline lookup yields CDR1 MNHEY and CDR2 SMNVEV (reference sequence). CDR3 sequence reads: CASTRTTGVNSPLHF. The DNA for the CDR3 is TGTGCCAGCACAAGAACGACAGGGGTAAATTCACCCCTCCACTTT.

The chain uses TRBV5-1 and TRBJ2-2; 7 nucleotides match TRBD2. The CDR3 extends over 17 amino acids. Germline V gene lookup returns CDR1 SGHRS and CDR2 YFSETQ. V was clipped by 4 bases and J by 5 bases; unmatched bases: 14. CDR3 coding DNA: TGCGCCAGCAGCCTAAAACTCGCGGGAGTTGGGACCGGGGAGCTGTTTTTT. It is translated as CASSLKLAGVGTGELFF.

V usage is TRBV28 and J usage is TRBJ1-2, with 10 bases aligning to TRBD1. Germline CDR1 reads MDHEN; CDR2 reads SYDVKM. This CDR3 spans 15 amino acids. Unmatched junction bases numbered 7, after V lost 2 bases and J lost 7 bases. The DNA for the CDR3 is TGTGCCAGCAGTTTAGAGAGACAGGGGGCTCGTGGCTACACCTTC. This encodes CASSLERQGARGYTF.

A few counts support this clone. The rearrangement joins TRBV28 to TRBJ2-1, with 15 bases aligning to TRBD2. The CDR3 spans 16 residues. The J segment lost 7 bases and the V segment lost 5 bases, leaving 6 bases of the junction unmatched. The germline gives CDR1 MDHEN, CDR2 SYDVKM. CDR3 coding DNA: TGTGCCAGCAGTCCCTGGACTAGCGGGAGGGCAAATGAGCAGTTCTTC. Its translation: CASSPWTSGRANEQFF.

The chain couples TRBV21-1 to TRBJ2-7; the table's D call, TRBD2, was not checked against the DNA. TRBV21-1 is annotated as a pseudogene. The CDR3 is made up of 16 amino acids. The CDR3 DNA reads TGTGCCAGCAGCAAAATCCGTCTGAAAACGGCCTACGAGCAGTACTTC. This gives the protein CASSKIRLKTAYEQYF.

Here the CDR3 reads CAWSPDRGYFEAFF. CDR3 sequence (DNA): TGTGCCTGGAGCCCGGACAGGGGATATTTTGAAGCTTTCTTT. The chain links TRBV30 to TRBJ1-1; the match to TRBD1 covers 9 bases. The CDR3 runs 14 residues. The germline V gene encodes CDR1 GTSNPN and CDR2 SVGIG (reference sequence). With V trimmed by 3 bases and J by 7 bases, 9 bases remained unmatched.

The chain has TRBV6-2 or TRBV6-3 and TRBJ2-1, with 8 bases fitting TRBD1. The CDR3 covers 15 residues. Trimming took 2 bases from V and 4 from J; bases not matched to a gene: 4. The germline CDR1 and CDR2 sequences are MNHEY and SVGEGT. CDR3 DNA sequence: TGTGCCAGCAGTTACGGACAGGGATTATACAATGAGCAGTTCTTC. Encoded protein: CASSYGQGLYNEQFF.

This rearrangement joins TRBV2 to TRBJ1-5; 8 bases line up with TRBD1. The germline V gene encodes CDR1 SNHLY and CDR2 FYNNEI. The CDR3 has 13 amino acids. V dropped 5 bases and J dropped 7; count of bases not matched to a gene: 4. CDR3 nucleotides: TGTGCCAGCAGTACGGACAGGGCGCAGCCCCAGCATTTT. It translates to CASSTDRAQPQHF. Full variable domain (remainder filled in from reference TRBV2 and TRBJ1-5): EPEVTQTPSHQVTQMGQEVILRCVPISNHLYFYWYRQILGQKVEFLVSFYNNEISEKSEIFDDQFSVERPDGSNFTLKIRSTKLEDSAMYFCASSTDRAQPQHFGDGTRLSIL.

The J gene is TRBJ2-1, the V gene TRBV19; 12 bases fit TRBD2. V was pared by 7 bases and J by 2 bases, with 9 bases of the junction left unmatched. CDR1 LNHDA and CDR2 SQIVND come from the germline V gene (reference sequence). CDR3 length equals 17 residues. Here the CDR3 DNA reads TGTGCCAGTAATCCTAGCGGGGGGGCGTCTCCCTACAATGAGCAGTTCTTC. Protein: CASNPSGGASPYNEQFF.

This chain links TRBV5-1 with TRBJ2-5; no clear D. Per the germline V gene, CDR1 is SGHRS and CDR2 is YFSETQ. Trimming left V 5 bases short and J 1 base short, with 9 bases between. The CDR3 has 13 amino acids. This CDR3 is CASSLGFQETQYF. CDR3 coding DNA: TGCGCCAGCAGTCTAGGTTTCCAAGAGACCCAGTACTTC.

This chain links TRBV14 with TRBJ1-3; D unresolved. This CDR3 is built from 14 residues. Germline V gives CDR1 SGHDN, CDR2 FVKESK. V lost 2 bases, J lost 4 bases, and 9 bases lay in between. The CDR3 here is CASSQPEEGNTIYF. Written as DNA, the CDR3 is TGTGCCAGCAGCCAACCAGAGGAGGGAAACACCATATATTTT.

The rearrangement links TRBV27 to TRBJ2-6; D may be TRBD2 (5 bases). V was shortened by 3 bases and J by 5 bases, with 14 bases between the two germline ends. There are 16 residues in the CDR3. Germline V gene lookup returns CDR1 MNHEY and CDR2 SMNVEV (reference sequence). Here the CDR3 reads CASSFSYGEWANVLTF. CDR3 DNA: TGTGCCAGCAGTTTTTCATACGGGGAGTGGGCCAACGTCCTGACTTTC.

The genes are TRBV7-8 and TRBJ2-1; weak D call: TRBD2 (7 bases). V was shortened by 5 bases and J by 6 bases, with 23 bases between the two germline ends. Germline V gives CDR1 SGHVS, CDR2 FQNEAQ. The length of the CDR3 is 17 residues. In DNA, the CDR3 is TGTGCCAGCAGCCGAGTATGGGGGGCGGGGGCCGCCAATGAGCAGTTCTTC. Its protein is CASSRVWGAGAANEQFF.

The chain uses TRBV18 and TRBJ2-7; D is perhaps TRBD2 (5 bases). Trimming left V 3 bases short and J 4 bases short, with 16 bases between. The CDR3 consists of 15 residues. Germline assignment: CDR1 KGHSH and CDR2 LQKENI. CDR3 residues: CASSPSPSGLYEQYF. The CDR3 region has the DNA TGTGCCAGCTCACCGTCTCCAAGCGGACTTTACGAGCAGTACTTC.

The rearrangement uses TRBV5-1 and TRBJ2-1; 9 bases line up with TRBD2. The germline V gene encodes CDR1 SGHRS and CDR2 YFSETQ. V gave up 4 bases and J gave up 6 bases; unmatched junction bases: 8. This CDR3 contains 15 residues. As DNA, the CDR3 is TGCGCCAGCAGCCTAATAGCGGGAGTTGGCAATGAGCAGTTCTTC. Its translation is CASSLIAGVGNEQFF.

This chain uses TRBV5-1 with TRBJ2-3, with a tentative D call TRBD1 (6 bases). Germline CDR1 SGHRS, CDR2 YFSETQ. Trimming removed 3 bases from V and 6 bases from J, with 11 bases in between. The CDR3 totals 13 residues. In DNA, the CDR3 is TGCGCCAGCAGCTCTACCAGGGGCGATACGCAGTATTTT. Translating it yields CASSSTRGDTQYF.

The chain recombines TRBV11-2 with TRBJ1-6; D unresolved. The CDR3 extends over 13 amino acids. Germline CDR1 and CDR2: SGHAT and FQNNGV. V was pared by 5 bases and J by 9 bases, with 11 bases between. CDR3 residues: CASSQELSSPLHF. Here the CDR3 DNA reads TGTGCCAGCAGCCAAGAGTTGAGTTCACCCCTCCACTTT.

The chain joins TRBV5-5 to TRBJ1-1, with unresolved D. Germline V gene lookup returns CDR1 SGHKS and CDR2 YYEKEE (reference sequence). The CDR3 spans 14 residues. V gave up 5 bases and J gave up 6 bases, with 17 bases separating them. CDR3 sequence reads: CASRQQSFISEAFF. The CDR3 nucleotides are TGTGCCAGCAGACAACAGAGCTTCATTTCTGAAGCTTTCTTT.

The gene calls are TRBV25-1 and TRBJ1-6; 7 nucleotides line up with TRBD1. CDR1 and CDR2 (germline): MGHDK, SYGVNS. This CDR3 has 15 residues. Trimming removed 3 bases from V and 6 bases from J; junction bases left unmatched: 5. The CDR3 nucleotides are TGTGCCAGCAGTGATCACAGGGGATCTAATTCACCCCTCCACTTT. Translated: CASSDHRGSNSPLHF.

V usage is TRBV3-1 (or the pseudogene TRBV3-2) and J usage is TRBJ2-1; tentatively, D is TRBD2 (7 bases). This CDR3 is 19 amino acids long. CDR1 is LGHDT, CDR2 YNNKEL, per germline (reference sequence). V was trimmed by 5 bases and J by 5 bases, leaving 28 bases between them. CDR3 sequence: CASSIPRPGGFTSNNEQFF. Written as DNA, the CDR3 is TGTGCCAGCAGCATCCCCCGGCCGGGGGGCTTCACCTCAAACAATGAGCAGTTCTTC.

This clone was observed a single time. CDR3 residues: CASSSRGDYSPLHF. DNA for the CDR3: TGTGCCAGCAGCTCCCGGGGGGATTATTCACCCCTCCACTTT. This chain links TRBV5-6 with TRBJ1-6, with D tentatively TRBD1 (5 bases). Trimming removed 3 bases from V and 8 bases from J, with 12 bases in between. This CDR3 spans 14 amino acids. The germline V gene has CDR1 SGHDT and CDR2 YYEEEE.

The chain carries TRBV6-5 and TRBJ2-3; 10 nucleotides align to TRBD2. The V gene end was trimmed by 2 bases and the J gene end by 4 bases; junction bases not matched to a gene: 0. The germline gives CDR1 MNHEY, CDR2 SVGAGI. The CDR3 is 14 amino acids. The CDR3 sequence is CASSYGTSADTQYF. CDR3 in DNA: TGTGCCAGCAGTTACGGGACTAGCGCAGATACGCAGTATTTT.

For the CDR3, the DNA is TGTGCCAGCAGCAGGCAGGCGCCCAATTTCCCCTTCCATAATTCACCCCTCCACTTT. It codes for CASSRQAPNFPFHNSPLHF. This chain links TRBV6-2 or TRBV6-3 with TRBJ1-6; D unclear. V was shortened by 6 bases and J by 5 bases, with 26 bases between the two germline ends. Germline lookup yields CDR1 MNHEY and CDR2 SVGEGT. This CDR3 contains 19 residues.

V and J are TRBV9 and TRBJ1-2; D may be TRBD1 (5 bases). Per germline, CDR1 SGDLS and CDR2 YYNGEE. The CDR3 has 13 residues. Deletions cut 4 bases from V and 3 bases from J, with 10 bases between. This CDR3 is CASSPTGDYGYTF. DNA for the CDR3: TGTGCCAGCAGCCCTACAGGTGACTATGGCTACACCTTC.